The 25 T cell receptor beta chains below come from one sample, sequenced in a study of technical replicates of blood from a handful of donors. This table comes from immunoSEQ multiplex PCR, and its TCRdb copy is limited to in-frame clones, with some not included. This table holds around 100,000 clones, 85% to 95% found once. The specimen was T cells isolated from PBMCs. The receptors originated from a human donor in good health.

This chain joins TRBV6-1 and TRBJ1-1, with D unresolved. The CDR3 has 11 amino acids. Trimming stripped 8 bases from V and 3 bases from J, with 7 bases between. CDR1 MNHNS and CDR2 SASEGT come from the germline V gene. In DNA, the CDR3 is TGTGCCAGCGGGGAGGACACTGAAGCTTTCTTT. Translation: CASGEDTEAFF.

DNA of the CDR3: TGTGCCAGCAGCGGGGGGCTAATCCTAAGGGATGAGCAGTTCTTC. It translates to CASSGGLILRDEQFF. This chain links TRBV9 with TRBJ2-1, with D perhaps TRBD1 (6 bases). This CDR3 has 15 amino acids. V was clipped by 3 bases and J by 8 bases, with 18 bases between them. Germline CDR1 and CDR2: SGDLS and YYNGEE.

This chain uses TRBV7-6 with TRBJ2-2; 8 bases match TRBD1. Trimming removed 5 bases from V and 2 bases from J; junction bases left unmatched: 4. Germline V gene lookup returns CDR1 SGHVS and CDR2 FNYEAQ. The CDR3 is 15 residues long. Written as DNA, the CDR3 is TGTGCCAGCAGCCGAGGACAGGGTAACACCGGGGAGCTGTTTTTT. As protein: CASSRGQGNTGELFF.

This rearrangement joins TRBV4-3 to TRBJ2-5, with a possible D match to TRBD1 (5 bases). Per the germline V gene, CDR1 is LGHNA and CDR2 is YSLEER. The germline V and J ends were trimmed by 2 bases and 2 bases, with 12 bases remaining between them. The CDR3 has 15 residues. CDR3 loop: CASSQLLRGQETQYF. The DNA for the CDR3 is TGCGCCAGCAGCCAACTCTTAAGGGGACAAGAGACCCAGTACTTC.

This chain joins TRBV28 and TRBJ2-7, with TRBD2 matching 7 bases. The V segment lost 5 bases and the J segment 2 bases; nucleotides outside the gene matches: 3. Germline V gives CDR1 MDHEN, CDR2 SYDVKM. The CDR3 is 13 residues long. CDR3 DNA: TGTGCCAGCAGTCTAGCGGAGGCCTACGAGCAGTACTTC. Protein: CASSLAEAYEQYF.

The V and J genes are TRBV5-4 and TRBJ2-1; D may be TRBD1 (6 bases). This CDR3 comprises 14 residues. Between the trimmed V and J ends, which lost 1 base and 4 bases, there was a span of 9 bases. From germline, CDR1 is SGHNT and CDR2 YYREEE (reference sequence). The CDR3 bases are TGTGCCAGCAGCTTGAGGACAGCTTACAATGAGCAGTTCTTC. It yields the protein CASSLRTAYNEQFF.

This sequence joins TRBV7-2 and TRBJ1-5, with 8 nucleotides matching TRBD1. Germline values: CDR1 SGHTA, CDR2 FQGNSA. The CDR3 runs to 17 residues. After removal of 1 base from V and 5 bases from J, the junction contained 10 bases not matched to a gene. The CDR3, as DNA: TGTGCCAGCAGCTTAGGGACAGGGTCGAGTTGGGATCAGCCCCAGCATTTT. Protein: CASSLGTGSSWDQPQHF.

In this sample, this clone turned up once. This sequence joins TRBV13 and TRBJ1-1; the D gene is possibly TRBD1 (5 bases). CDR1 and CDR2 from the germline V gene are PRHDT and FYEKMQ (reference sequence). Between the trimmed V and J ends, which lost 7 bases and 5 bases, there was a span of 5 bases. This CDR3 spans 10 amino acids. The CDR3 protein is CASKGTEAFF. The CDR3 nucleotides are TGTGCCAGCAAGGGGACTGAAGCTTTCTTT.

The V call is TRBV29-1, the J call TRBJ2-1; TRBD1 is a possible D gene (6 bases). The CDR3 runs 15 residues. V gave up 6 bases and J gave up 0 bases, with 15 bases separating them. Germline V gene data show CDR1 as SQVTM and CDR2 as ANQGSEA. This CDR3 reads CSVGTRTTSYNEQFF. The CDR3 DNA is TGCAGCGTAGGGACAAGAACGACCTCCTACAATGAGCAGTTCTTC.

This clone appeared a single time. This chain uses TRBV7-8 with TRBJ2-1; D gene uncertain. Trimming removed 2 bases from V and 6 bases from J, with 11 bases in between. Germline V gene sequence: CDR1 SGHVS, CDR2 FQNEAQ. The CDR3 length is 14 residues. The CDR3 reads CASSLLMTGNEQFF. CDR3 bases: TGTGCCAGCAGCTTATTGATGACGGGCAATGAGCAGTTCTTC.

The table lists this clone with a count of one. V is TRBV4-3 and J is TRBJ2-7, with 8 positions matching TRBD1. Germline lookup yields CDR1 LGHNA and CDR2 YSLEER. V dropped 4 bases and J dropped 3; count of bases not matched to a gene: 8. The CDR3 is 15 residues long. The CDR3 is CASSRSGQEYYEQYF. CDR3 DNA: TGCGCCAGCAGCCGATCGGGACAGGAATACTACGAGCAGTACTTC.

This rearrangement joins TRBV2 to TRBJ2-2, with D hard to call. V was pared by 4 bases and J by 0 bases, with 12 bases between. Germline V CDR1 and CDR2: SNHLY, FYNNEI. This CDR3 comprises 16 residues. The CDR3 spells CASSAEYLANTGELFF. DNA of the CDR3: TGTGCCAGCAGTGCAGAATATCTCGCGAACACCGGGGAGCTGTTTTTT.

CDR3 residues: CASSLEQTNTEAFF. CDR3 DNA sequence: TGCGCCAGCAGCTTGGAACAGACGAACACTGAAGCTTTCTTT. The rearrangement links TRBV5-1 to TRBJ1-1; D not certain. The CDR3 sequence is 14 residues long. The V end lost 0 bases, the J end lost 1 base, and 7 bases lay between the germline ends. Germline V gene data show CDR1 as SGHRS and CDR2 as YFSETQ.

This rearrangement joins TRBV4-2 to TRBJ2-7; D is undetermined. The V gene's germline CDR1 is LGHNA and CDR2 YNFKEQ. The CDR3 sequence is 14 residues long. Trimming cost V 1 base and J 2 bases, with 9 bases left between them. The DNA of the CDR3 is TGTGCCAGCAGCCAAGGTGGCCCGACCTACGAGCAGTACTTC. Amino acids: CASSQGGPTYEQYF.

This chain joins TRBV6-6 and TRBJ1-5; D gene uncertain. The V end was cut by 0 bases, the J end by 4 bases, with 7 bases between. The germline CDR1 and CDR2 sequences are MNHNY and SVGAGI (reference sequence). The CDR3 consists of 14 residues. In DNA form, the CDR3 reads TGTGCCAGCAGTTACTCCCAGGCGAATCAGCCCCAGCATTTT. Its protein product is CASSYSQANQPQHF.

This rearrangement joins TRBV19 to TRBJ2-7; a weak D match, TRBD2 (5 bases). The CDR3 contains 14 residues. Looked up from germline, CDR1 is LNHDA and CDR2 is SQIVND (reference sequence). V was clipped by 3 bases and J by 2 bases, with 11 bases between them. CDR3: CASSMTPEAYEQYF. The DNA of the CDR3 is TGTGCCAGTAGTATGACACCGGAGGCCTACGAGCAGTACTTC. The whole variable domain, filled in from reference TRBV19 and TRBJ2-7, reads DGGITQSPKYLFRKEGQNVTLSCEQNLNHDAMYWYRQDPGQGLRLIYYSQIVNDFQKGDIAEGYSVSREKKESFPLTVTSAQKNPTAFYLCASSMTPEAYEQYFGPGTRLTVT.

V is TRBV28 and J is TRBJ1-5; D gene unclear. V lost 6 bases to trimming and J lost 6 bases, with 12 bases between them. The CDR3 loop spans 13 amino acids. The germline gives CDR1 MDHEN, CDR2 SYDVKM. CDR3 region: CASRLAGSQPQHF. The CDR3 DNA follows: TGTGCCAGCAGATTAGCGGGGAGTCAGCCCCAGCATTTT.

V usage is TRBV28 and J usage is TRBJ2-3, with 9 bases aligning to TRBD2. Losses at the gene ends were 7 bases for V and 3 bases for J; bases not matched to a gene: 11. The CDR3 spans 16 residues. Per germline, CDR1 MDHEN and CDR2 SYDVKM. CDR3 sequence: CASKEAGTSLTDTQYF. DNA for the CDR3: TGTGCCAGCAAGGAGGCCGGGACTAGCTTAACAGATACGCAGTATTTT.

The genes are TRBV27 and TRBJ1-6; TRBD1 agrees at 9 bases. V trimming: 6 bases; J trimming: 10 bases; junction bases outside the gene matches: 10. Germline values: CDR1 MNHEY, CDR2 SMNVEV (reference sequence). This CDR3 has 15 residues. The CDR3 region is CASSRGQGPQSPLHF. Written as DNA, the CDR3 is TGTGCCAGCAGCCGAGGACAGGGGCCCCAGTCACCCCTCCACTTT.

The chain carries TRBV7-8 and TRBJ2-7; D gene ambiguous. The CDR3 runs 13 residues. From germline, CDR1 is SGHVS and CDR2 FQNEAQ. V was trimmed by 1 base and J by 3 bases, leaving 7 bases between them. The CDR3 spells CASSLEVSYEQYF. CDR3 sequence (DNA): TGTGCCAGCAGCTTAGAAGTCAGCTACGAGCAGTACTTC.

The gene calls are TRBV23-1 and TRBJ2-1; weak D call: TRBD2 (6 bases). TRBV23-1 has ORF status, its function being uncertain. V dropped 0 bases and J dropped 0 bases, with 15 bases sitting between them. The CDR3 covers 18 residues. The CDR3 sequence is CASSQSTPAGHSYNEQFF. The CDR3 coding sequence is TGCGCCAGCAGTCAATCGACCCCAGCGGGTCACTCCTACAATGAGCAGTTCTTC.

The rearrangement joins TRBV27 to TRBJ2-1; perhaps TRBD2 as D (5 bases). From germline, CDR1 is MNHEY and CDR2 SMNVEV (reference sequence). The CDR3 has 16 residues. Trimming shortened V by 2 bases and J by 1 base, and 12 bases separated the two germline ends. The CDR3 protein is CASSLISVTSYNEQFF. The CDR3 DNA reads TGTGCCAGCAGTTTAATTAGCGTCACATCCTACAATGAGCAGTTCTTC.

About this clone itself: This CDR3 is also generated by other DNA sequences in the sample. The chain employs TRBV7-9 and TRBJ1-1, with 7 bases matching TRBD1. The trim removed 1 base at V and 2 bases at J, leaving 1 base unmatched. CDR1 and CDR2 (germline): SEHNR, FQNEAQ (reference sequence). The CDR3 has 14 residues. CDR3 nucleotide sequence: TGTGCCAGCAGCTTAGGACAGGGAAACACTGAAGCTTTCTTT. This sequence encodes CASSLGQGNTEAFF.

CDR3 sequence (DNA): TGTGCCAGCAAGGTCCGGACTAGCGGGAACAATGAGCAGTTCTTC. Translated: CASKVRTSGNNEQFF. The V and J genes are TRBV28 and TRBJ2-1; 12 nucleotides match TRBD2. Germline lookup yields CDR1 MDHEN and CDR2 SYDVKM. The CDR3 contains 15 residues. V lost 7 bases to trimming and J lost 5 bases; unmatched junction nucleotides: 6.

The chain has TRBV4-3 and TRBJ1-1; weak D call: TRBD1 (5 bases). V was trimmed by 2 bases and J by 1 base, leaving 8 bases between them. From germline, CDR1 is LGHNA and CDR2 YSLEER. This CDR3 contains 14 residues. The CDR3 DNA follows: TGCGCCAGCAGCCAACTTACAGGGAACACTGAAGCTTTCTTT. Translating gives CASSQLTGNTEAFF.